The rows below give T cell receptor beta chains drawn from one sample of a study of cytomegalovirus exposure and HLA in healthy donors. Sequenced by immunoSEQ multiplex PCR; TCRdb stores in-frame clones only, minus some. The data contain 150,000 to 200,000 clones, approximately 78% of them seen just once; the ten biggest clones take up around 14%. The sample consisted of PBMCs. The receptors originated from a woman aged 45-59 years in good health and CMV-seropositive. CDR3s include the opening cysteine and the closing phenylalanine or tryptophan. D genes are given only for firm matches. The size entry is marked missing in some rows and otherwise reads once, few, many or a size class.

V gene: TRBV10-3
clone size: once
J gene: TRBJ2-7
D gene: NA
CDR3 protein: CAISELEQASSYEQYF
CDR3 DNA: TGTGCCATCAGTGAGCTCGAACAGGCTAGCTCCTACGAGCAGTACTTC

V gene: TRBV10-2
clone size: NA
J gene: TRBJ2-5
D gene: NA
CDR3 protein: CASSESDYQETQYF
CDR3 DNA: TGCGCCAGCAGTGAGTCAGACTACCAAGAGACCCAGTACTTC

V gene: TRBV6-5
clone size: few
J gene: TRBJ1-2
D gene: NA
CDR3 protein: CASRTWNYGYTF
CDR3 DNA: TGTGCCAGCAGAACATGGAACTATGGCTACACCTTC

V gene: TRBV9
clone size: few
J gene: TRBJ1-5
D gene: TRBD1
CDR3 protein: CASSVGTVNQPQHF
CDR3 DNA: TGTGCCAGCAGCGTCGGGACAGTCAATCAGCCCCAGCATTTT

V gene: TRBV6-4
clone size: NA
J gene: TRBJ2-3
D gene: NA
CDR3 protein: CASSDSGGSTDTQYF
CDR3 DNA: TGTGCCAGCAGTGACTCGGGGGGAAGCACAGATACGCAGTATTTT

V gene: TRBV19
clone size: few
J gene: TRBJ2-6
D gene: TRBD1
CDR3 protein: CASTKDRGVSGANVLTF
CDR3 DNA: TGTGCCAGTACTAAGGACAGGGGAGTCTCTGGGGCCAACGTCCTGACTTTC

V gene: TRBV5-1
clone size: NA
J gene: TRBJ1-3
D gene: NA
CDR3 protein: CASRFEGSSGNTIYF
CDR3 DNA: TGCGCCAGCAGATTTGAGGGCTCCTCTGGAAACACCATATATTTT

V gene: TRBV9
clone size: few
J gene: TRBJ2-7
D gene: TRBD2
CDR3 protein: CASSAAGGENYEQYF
CDR3 DNA: TGTGCCAGCAGCGCCGCTGGGGGGGAGAACTACGAGCAGTACTTC

V gene: TRBV7-8
clone size: NA
J gene: TRBJ1-1
D gene: TRBD1
CDR3 protein: CASSFRSTGGTEAFF
CDR3 DNA: TGTGCCAGCAGCTTTAGAAGTACAGGGGGCACTGAAGCTTTCTTT

V gene: TRBV2
clone size: many
J gene: TRBJ1-6
D gene: NA
CDR3 protein: CASWASSYNSPLHF
CDR3 DNA: TGTGCCAGCTGGGCGAGCTCCTATAATTCACCCCTCCACTTT

V gene: TRBV5-1
clone size: NA
J gene: TRBJ2-7
D gene: NA
CDR3 protein: CASSLGAKLPYEQYF
CDR3 DNA: TGCGCCAGCAGCTTGGGGGCCAAACTTCCCTACGAGCAGTACTTC

V gene: TRBV6-9
clone size: NA
J gene: TRBJ1-2
D gene: NA
CDR3 protein: CASSYSKSPARGYGYTF
CDR3 DNA: TGTGCCAGCAGTTATTCGAAATCCCCGGCCAGGGGATATGGCTACACCTTC

V gene: TRBV7-6
clone size: few
J gene: TRBJ2-1
D gene: TRBD2
CDR3 protein: CASSLVSSGESSYNEQFF
CDR3 DNA: TGTGCCAGCAGCTTAGTGTCTAGCGGGGAGAGCTCCTACAATGAGCAGTTCTTC

V gene: TRBV5-4
clone size: NA
J gene: TRBJ2-3
D gene: TRBD2
CDR3 protein: CASSSKAGGGTDTQYF
CDR3 DNA: TGTGCCAGCAGCTCGAAAGCGGGGGGGGGCACAGATACGCAGTATTTT

V gene: TRBV6-6
clone size: NA
J gene: TRBJ1-6
D gene: NA
CDR3 protein: CASTDKYNSPLHF
CDR3 DNA: TGTGCCAGCACCGACAAATATAATTCACCCCTCCACTTT

V gene: TRBV7-3
clone size: NA
J gene: TRBJ2-1
D gene: NA
CDR3 protein: CASSFSPHDYNEQFF
CDR3 DNA: TGTGCCAGCAGCTTTAGTCCCCACGACTACAATGAGCAGTTCTTC

V gene: TRBV27
clone size: NA
J gene: TRBJ2-3
D gene: TRBD1
CDR3 protein: CASSPGTGPTDTQYF
CDR3 DNA: TGTGCCAGCAGTCCCGGGACAGGGCCCACAGATACGCAGTATTTT

V gene: TRBV5-4
clone size: NA
J gene: TRBJ2-3
D gene: TRBD2
CDR3 protein: CASSLRGGRYTQYF
CDR3 DNA: TGTGCCAGCAGCCTCCGGGGGGGCAGGTATACGCAGTATTTT